Listed here is a single T cell receptor (beta chain). Its antigen is not identified. The data are from a study of cytomegalovirus exposure and HLA in healthy donors. Study results and limitations: In a later analysis, parvovirus B19, influenza, CMV and Epstein-Barr virus appeared linked to several top co-occurrence clusters. One later analysis reportedly identified an Asian-associated ancestry cluster that showed fewer N-insertions than the roughly 620-donor mean.

PCR employed 60 Vbeta and 13 Jbeta primers. TCRdb keeps only in-frame clones here, not all; method: immunoSEQ multiplex PCR. The sample records approximately 220,000 clones, 65% to 85% being singletons. Germline CDR1 SGHNT, CDR2 YYREEE (reference sequence). The CDR3 is 16 residues long. V was clipped by 6 bases and J by 2 bases; unmatched bases: 10. Sequencing was done on a sample of PBMCs. The source is a man aged 30 to 39 in good health and CMV-seronegative. The gene calls are TRBV5-4 and TRBJ2-1; 8 positions match TRBD2. CDR3 DNA sequence: TGTGCCAGCACTTCGGGGGGGGGTCAACCCTACAATGAGCAGTTCTTC. Translated, it gives CASTSGGGQPYNEQFF.